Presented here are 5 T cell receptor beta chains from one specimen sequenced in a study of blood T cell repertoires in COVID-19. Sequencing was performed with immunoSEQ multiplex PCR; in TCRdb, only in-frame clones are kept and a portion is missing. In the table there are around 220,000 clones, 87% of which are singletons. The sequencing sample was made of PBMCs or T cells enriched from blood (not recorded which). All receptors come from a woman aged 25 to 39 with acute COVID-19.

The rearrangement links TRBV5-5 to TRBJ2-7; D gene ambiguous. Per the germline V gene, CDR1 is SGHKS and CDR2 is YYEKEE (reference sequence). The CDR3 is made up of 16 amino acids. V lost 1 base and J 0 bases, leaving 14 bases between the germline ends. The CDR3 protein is CASSLRGPSLSYEQYF. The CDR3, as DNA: TGTGCCAGCAGCTTGCGTGGGCCGAGCCTCTCCTACGAGCAGTACTTC.

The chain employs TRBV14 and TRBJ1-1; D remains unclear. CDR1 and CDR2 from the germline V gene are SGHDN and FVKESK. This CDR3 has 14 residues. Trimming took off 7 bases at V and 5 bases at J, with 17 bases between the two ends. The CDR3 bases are TGTGCCAGCACTACACGGGGAGATTCTACTGAAGCTTTCTTT. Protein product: CASTTRGDSTEAFF.

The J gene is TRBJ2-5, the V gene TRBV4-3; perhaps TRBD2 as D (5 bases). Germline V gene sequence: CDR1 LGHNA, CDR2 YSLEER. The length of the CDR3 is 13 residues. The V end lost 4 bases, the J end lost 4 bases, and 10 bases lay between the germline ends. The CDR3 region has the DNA TGCGCCAGCAGCCCAGGCCGGGGAGAGACCCAGTACTTC. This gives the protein CASSPGRGETQYF.

CDR3 DNA: TGCGCCAGCAGCTTGTTTCCGAGGGATGCGTACACTGAAGCTTTCTTT. Translated, it gives CASSLFPRDAYTEAFF. This chain joins TRBV5-1 and TRBJ1-1; D call uncertain. CDR1 is SGHRS and CDR2 is YFSETQ in the germline V gene. The CDR3 contains 16 residues. Between the trimmed V and J ends, which lost 1 base and 3 bases, there was a span of 16 bases.

The CDR3 bases are TGTGCCAGCAGTCACACTACAGGACATCAGTATTTT. It specifies CASSHTTGHQYF. This chain joins TRBV27 and TRBJ2-3; possible D gene TRBD1, 5 bases. Germline CDR1 MNHEY, CDR2 SMNVEV (reference sequence). The V end lost 5 bases, the J end lost 12 bases, and 15 bases lay between the germline ends. The CDR3 extends over 12 amino acids.